The sequence of this T cell receptor (beta chain) was determined in a study of T cells in Graves' hyperthyroidism and ophthalmopathy. Study in general: Any treatment followed the collection of peripheral blood at initial diagnosis. The study, taken as a whole, reports: Most expanded thyroid clonotypes above 0.001 recurred in blood.

Amplified regions were TCR beta CDR3 sequences from RNA transcripts. HTBI primers were used for first-round RT-PCR of the TCR CDR3. MiXCR, run by TCRdb on the multiplex PCR reads, gives a single entry per CDR3 protein. This repertoire shows approximately 370,000 distinct CDR3 sequences, under 15% found once; its top ten account for 32%. Only a few counts were recorded for this clonotype. Its antigen is still unknown. CDR3 size: 16 residues. Germline CDR1 is MNHNS and CDR2 is SASEGT. Deletions cut 0 bases from V and 0 bases from J, with 12 bases between. V and J are TRBV6-1 and TRBJ2-7; D might be TRBD1 or TRBD2, each matching 5 bases. The specimen was blood. This clonotype was sampled from a young woman with Graves' hyperthyroidism. This chain's CDR3 is CASSEAFVGVSYEQYF. In DNA, the CDR3 is TGTGCCAGCAGTGAAGCTTTTGTGGGGGTCTCCTACGAGCAGTACTTC.